This T cell receptor beta chain was sequenced for a study of T cell responses to AZD1222 COVID-19 vaccine. Study-level findings and limits: Unmutated variant regions reportedly attract nearly half of all spike-specific TCRs. There were repertoire samples only from the period after the peak T cell response.

With regard to this clone: Antigen specificity is unknown.

Sequenced by immunoSEQ multiplex PCR; TCRdb stores in-frame clones only, minus some. Of hundreds of thousands of clones listed, 85% to 95% are singletons. V was shortened by 0 bases and J by 0 bases, with 6 bases between the two germline ends. CDR1 MNHEY and CDR2 SVGAGI come from the germline V gene. The CDR3 sequence is 15 residues long. This clonotype originated in an adult in good health. The J gene is TRBJ2-4, the V gene TRBV6-5; no clear D. The starting material was peripheral blood, obtained on day 0 of MenACWY control vaccination. CDR3 loop: CASSYSSLAKNIQYF. CDR3 nucleotide sequence: TGTGCCAGCAGTTACTCCAGCCTAGCCAAAAACATTCAGTACTTC.